This note documents a single T cell receptor (beta chain) sequence. Antigen: not known. V lost 6 bases and J 3 bases, leaving 12 bases between the germline ends. Germline CDR1 is WSHSY and CDR2 is SAAADI. CDR3 length: 13 residues. This entry belongs to a study of post-analysis software for immune sequencing data. The study's findings and limits: About 5 TRBV segments (TRBV5-6, TRBV5-1 and TRBV20-1 among them) occurred more frequently in patients than in controls.

TCR beta cDNA libraries included unique molecular identifiers. Each sample of roughly 0.9 to 11 million input T cells yielded around 500,000 cDNA molecules, so each molecule approximated one T cell. TCRdb re-derived calls from the PCR reads in MiXCR, one entry per CDR3 protein. The table has about 430,000 distinct CDR3 sequences, approximately 38% seen once; the top ten hold about 8%. The sequence was obtained from a girl between 2 and 10 years old with multiple sclerosis. Input material: blood. The chain employs TRBV10-2 and TRBJ2-7; no clear D. The CDR3 reads CASRRPPNYEQYF. In nucleotides, the CDR3 is TGCGCCAGCAGACGACCCCCTAACTACGAGCAGTACTTC.